The 20 T cell receptor beta chains listed next were all sequenced from one sample in a study of shared clonotypes between healthy human individuals (dated by TCRdb to the early 2020s). Library construction relied on the immunoSEQ multiplex PCR assay. TCRdb provides this immuneACCESS table in a form limited to in-frame rearrangements. Some clones are lacking; in checked studies, under half of them reflect an unresolved V gene, and why the rest are absent is not known. For this sample the table gives under 600,000 clones, of which roughly 98% were detected only once. 0.25% to 0.35% of the sample is in the top ten clones. CD8 naive samples consisted of CD45RO-negative cells that were positively selected for CCR7, yielding a CD45RA+CCR7+ population without TemRA cells. Source material: naive CD8+ T cells sorted from blood. The cell subset or site label for this specimen denotes: CD45RA+CCR7+. The receptors come from a man aged 30-40 years in good health.

J is TRBJ1-1 and V is TRBV6-5; tentatively, D is TRBD1 (6 bases). CDR3 length: 14 amino acids. Between the trimmed V and J ends, which lost 8 bases and 3 bases, there was a span of 16 bases. Germline CDR1 reads MNHEY; CDR2 reads SVGAGI. The CDR3 reads CASLAAQGHTEAFF. The CDR3 nucleotides are TGTGCCAGCCTGGCAGCCCAGGGGCACACTGAAGCTTTCTTT.

The J gene is TRBJ2-7, the V gene TRBV5-4; 7 nucleotides align to TRBD1. The CDR3 consists of 14 residues. J lost 2 bases, V lost 3 bases, and 5 bases had no gene match. The germline V gene has CDR1 SGHNT and CDR2 YYREEE (reference sequence). The CDR3: CASSSGTAPYEQYF. The CDR3, as DNA: TGTGCCAGCAGCTCCGGGACAGCGCCCTACGAGCAGTACTTC. Combining the CDR3 with reference TRBV5-4 and TRBJ2-7 gives the whole variable domain ETGVTQSPTHLIKTRGQQVTLRCSSQSGHNTVSWYQQALGQGPQFIFQYYREEENGRGNFPPRFSGLQFPNYSSELNVNALELDDSALYLCASSSGTAPYEQYFGPGTRLTVT.

This clone was detected a few times. This rearrangement joins TRBV4-3 to TRBJ2-7; tentatively, D is TRBD1 or TRBD2 (5 bases each). Trimming removed 4 bases from V and 7 bases from J, with 17 bases in between. Germline V gene sequence: CDR1 LGHNA, CDR2 YSLEER. The CDR3 covers 14 residues. Here the CDR3 DNA reads TGCGCCAGCAGCCCCTCAACGGGGCTTGGGGAGCAGTACTTC. Protein product: CASSPSTGLGEQYF.

This clone occurred once. The chain uses TRBV28 and TRBJ2-7, with D possibly being TRBD2 (5 bases). Trimming shortened V by 5 bases and J by 0 bases, and 14 bases separated the two germline ends. Germline assignment: CDR1 MDHEN and CDR2 SYDVKM. This CDR3 has 15 amino acids. The CDR3 loop is CASSNRGPSSYEQYF. CDR3 DNA sequence: TGTGCCAGCAGTAACCGCGGGCCTAGCTCCTACGAGCAGTACTTC.

This sequence joins TRBV9 and TRBJ2-7; 7 nucleotides align to TRBD1. Germline loops: CDR1 SGDLS, CDR2 YYNGEE. The CDR3 has 15 residues. Trimming removed 0 bases from V and 4 bases from J; junction bases left unmatched: 7. For the CDR3, the DNA is TGTGCCAGCAGCGTAGGAGTGGGACAGAAATACGAGCAGTACTTC. Its translation: CASSVGVGQKYEQYF.

This chain links TRBV10-3 with TRBJ2-3; D is unresolved. Trimming removed 6 bases at V and 2 bases at J, with 3 bases between. Germline V gene data show CDR1 as ENHRY and CDR2 as SYGVKD. The CDR3 has 11 amino acids. CDR3 in DNA: TGTGCCATCAGGTACACAGATACGCAGTATTTT. As protein: CAIRYTDTQYF.

V usage is TRBV5-1 and J usage is TRBJ1-4; D is possibly TRBD1 (6 bases). Germline lookup yields CDR1 SGHRS and CDR2 YFSETQ. The CDR3 covers 15 residues. V was pared by 4 bases and J by 7 bases, with 17 bases between. CDR3 DNA sequence: TGCGCCAGCAGCCCCGAGGGGGGGAGCGGTGAAAAACTGTTTTTT. Protein product: CASSPEGGSGEKLFF.

Worth noting for this clone: This same CDR3 is encoded by further DNA sequences in the sample. The gene calls are TRBV9 and TRBJ2-7; possibly TRBD2 for D (5 bases). The germline CDR1 and CDR2 sequences are SGDLS and YYNGEE. The CDR3 has 14 amino acids. Trimming pared 0 bases from V and 4 bases from J, leaving 11 bases between. CDR3 nucleotides: TGTGCCAGCAGCGTAGGAGGGAGTGGTTACGAGCAGTACTTC. It translates to CASSVGGSGYEQYF.

The chain is built from TRBV15 and TRBJ2-5; 11 bases align to TRBD2. Germline CDR1 LNHNV, CDR2 YYDKDF (reference sequence). There are 16 residues in the CDR3. Trimming cost V 0 bases and J 5 bases; bases outside gene matches: 5. CDR3 coding DNA: TGTGCCACCAGCAGAGAAAGACTAGCGGGATGGGAGACCCAGTACTTC. This codes for CATSRERLAGWETQYF. The full variable domain, completed using reference TRBV15 and TRBJ2-5, is DAMVIQNPRYQVTQFGKPVTLSCSQTLNHNVMYWYQQKSSQAPKLLFHYYDKDFNNEADTPDNFQSRRPNTSFCFLDIRSPGLGDTAMYLCATSRERLAGWETQYFGPGTRLLVL.

This rearrangement joins TRBV4-1 to TRBJ2-1; D gene uncertain. The CDR3 extends over 13 amino acids. V dropped 0 bases and J dropped 7 bases, with 7 bases sitting between them. From germline, CDR1 is MGHRA and CDR2 YSYEKL. The CDR3: CASSQDPLNEQFF. The CDR3 DNA reads as TGCGCCAGCAGCCAAGATCCCCTAAATGAGCAGTTCTTC.

This clone was counted a single time. The gene calls are TRBV11-2 and TRBJ1-4, with 8 nucleotides matching TRBD1. Germline lookup yields CDR1 SGHAT and CDR2 FQNNGV. The CDR3 spans 16 residues. With V trimmed by 5 bases and J by 4 bases, 9 bases remained unmatched. The CDR3 loop reads CASSPSRGQDNEKLFF. In DNA, the CDR3 is TGTGCCAGCAGCCCATCGAGGGGACAGGATAATGAAAAACTGTTTTTT.

This sequence joins TRBV6-5 and TRBJ1-5; 8 positions match TRBD1. The trim removed 2 bases at V and 4 bases at J, leaving 1 base unmatched. CDR1 is MNHEY, CDR2 SVGAGI, per germline. This CDR3 comprises 14 residues. CDR3 amino acids: CASSYRTGNQPQHF. For the CDR3, the DNA is TGTGCCAGCAGTTACAGGACAGGGAATCAGCCCCAGCATTTT.

The chain links TRBV6-5 to TRBJ2-7; tentative D call: TRBD1 (6 bases). Trimming cost V 6 bases and J 7 bases, with 22 bases left between them. In germline, CDR1 is MNHEY, CDR2 SVGAGI. This CDR3 is 15 amino acids long. CDR3 coding DNA: TGTGCCAGCAGCCCGAATCCGGACAGCCAAAGTGAGCAGTACTTC. Residues: CASSPNPDSQSEQYF.

J is TRBJ2-7 and V is TRBV27; 8 positions match TRBD1. V trimming: 3 bases; J trimming: 5 bases; junction bases outside the gene matches: 15. Germline V gene lookup returns CDR1 MNHEY and CDR2 SMNVEV (reference sequence). The CDR3 is 17 amino acids. CDR3 bases: TGTGCCAGCAGTTTGATTCCCCGGGTCAGGGGGCGACACGAGCAGTACTTC. This sequence encodes CASSLIPRVRGRHEQYF.

The chain is built from TRBV11-3 and TRBJ2-1, with TRBD2 identical over 8 bases. The CDR3 consists of 15 residues. The V and J ends lost 3 bases and 7 bases, in that order; junction bases with no gene match: 8. The germline V gene has CDR1 SGHNT and CDR2 YENEEA. CDR3 nucleotides: TGTGCCAGCAGCTTCTTAGCGGGACCGAGTAATGAGCAGTTCTTC. Its protein product is CASSFLAGPSNEQFF.

The chain recombines TRBV9 with TRBJ2-5, with 12 bases that match TRBD2. Unmatched junction bases numbered 2, after V lost 0 bases and J lost 5 bases. Germline V CDR1 and CDR2: SGDLS, YYNGEE. The CDR3 covers 15 residues. The CDR3 protein is CASSVGTSGKETQYF. For the CDR3, the DNA is TGTGCCAGCAGCGTAGGGACTAGCGGGAAGGAGACCCAGTACTTC.

The count of this clone is one. This chain links TRBV7-9 with TRBJ2-7; D possibly corresponds to TRBD1 (6 bases). V dropped 5 bases and J dropped 3 bases, with 11 bases sitting between them. CDR1 and CDR2 from the germline V gene are SEHNR and FQNEAQ (reference sequence). The CDR3 contains 13 residues. CDR3: CASSPEQGYEQYF. CDR3 coding DNA: TGTGCCAGCAGCCCAGAACAGGGCTACGAGCAGTACTTC.

This chain connects TRBV7-2 to TRBJ2-7; D unresolved. The germline CDR1 and CDR2 sequences are SGHTA and FQGNSA. Trimming stripped 1 base from V and 5 bases from J, with 12 bases between. The CDR3 is 14 residues long. The DNA of the CDR3 is TGTGCCAGCAGCTTAGGGGTGGAAGTCGACGAGCAGTACTTC. It is translated as CASSLGVEVDEQYF.

V and J are TRBV7-5 and TRBJ2-2; the table's D call TRBD2 went unverified against the DNA. TRBV7-5 is tagged as a pseudogene. This CDR3 spans 15 amino acids. The CDR3 DNA is TGTGTCAGAAGCTTAAAGCGGGGGTACACCGGGGAGCTGTTTTTT. Translated: CVRSLKRGYTGELFF.

This rearrangement joins TRBV4-3 to TRBJ2-7; 8 nucleotides align to TRBD2. V lost 0 bases, J lost 5 bases, and 6 bases stayed unmatched. The CDR3 has 15 amino acids. Germline assignment: CDR1 LGHNA and CDR2 YSLEER. CDR3: CASSQDQTSANEQYF. For the CDR3, the DNA is TGCGCCAGCAGCCAAGATCAGACTAGCGCCAACGAGCAGTACTTC.